These 21 T cell receptor beta chains share one sample of origin, sequenced in a study of T cells in Graves' hyperthyroidism and ophthalmopathy (dated by TCRdb to about 2019). The library was made by multiplex PCR. The sequencer was an Illumina HiSeq 2000. The TCR beta CDR3 regions were amplified from RNA transcripts. For the first round of RT-PCR on the TCR CDR3, the HTBI primer set was used together with the Qiagen OneStep RT-PCR kit. Using fastp trimming at Q25 and MiXCR clonotype assembly, TCRdb reanalyzed the public sequencing data and kept in-frame beta chains. Identical CDR3 proteins give one entry, which carries the most common genes and DNA. This sample is represented by about 480,000 distinct CDR3 sequences; approximately 15% of them were singletons. Together, the top ten hold 15% to 20% of the sample. Sequencing input: blood. Every receptor here comes from a woman between 18 and 29 years old with Graves' hyperthyroidism.

This clonotype was observed many times. The V gene is TRBV7-9, the J gene TRBJ1-4, with TRBD1 matching 7 bases. CDR3 length: 14 amino acids. Germline V CDR1 and CDR2: SEHNR, FQNEAQ (reference sequence). V was clipped by 5 bases and J by 7 bases; unmatched bases: 7. The CDR3 here is CASSLGRGPEKLFF. Written as DNA, the CDR3 is TGTGCCAGCAGCCTTGGTAGGGGGCCTGAAAAACTGTTTTTT.

Ten or more counts support this clonotype. This chain connects TRBV6-1 to TRBJ2-4, with 7 bases that match TRBD2. V trimming: 6 bases; J trimming: 1 base; junction bases outside the gene matches: 12. This CDR3 has 17 residues. Per germline, CDR1 MNHNS and CDR2 SASEGT. The CDR3 bases are TGTGCCAGCAGGGAACCGGGATCGGGAGGTGCCAAAAACATTCAGTACTTC. It yields the protein CASREPGSGGAKNIQYF.

This clonotype has at least ten counts. The chain uses TRBV9 and TRBJ1-6; D is perhaps TRBD1 (6 bases). The length of the CDR3 is 14 residues. Trimming left V 4 bases short and J 5 bases short, with 10 bases between. CDR1 is SGDLS, CDR2 YYNGEE, per germline. The CDR3 nucleotides are TGTGCCAGCAGCCTGGACAGCCATAATTCACCCCTCCACTTT. The encoded protein is CASSLDSHNSPLHF.

This clonotype occurred many times. The chain employs TRBV27 and TRBJ1-1; D unresolved. The CDR3 totals 17 residues. V lost 3 bases and J lost 0, with 17 bases in between. Germline CDR1 is MNHEY and CDR2 is SMNVEV (reference sequence). CDR3 nucleotides: TGTGCCAGCAGTTTCTCCTCGGACGTCCTCATGAACACTGAAGCTTTCTTT. Its protein product is CASSFSSDVLMNTEAFF.

This clonotype was found many times. This chain joins TRBV3-1 and TRBJ2-5; D uncertain. Germline V lookup: CDR1 LGHDT, CDR2 YNNKEL (reference sequence). The CDR3 covers 15 residues. Trimming left V 2 bases short and J 5 bases short, with 15 bases between. CDR3 in amino acids: CASSQQGGGWETQYF. The CDR3 DNA reads TGTGCCAGCAGCCAACAAGGCGGTGGGTGGGAGACCCAGTACTTC.

This sequence joins TRBV5-1 and TRBJ2-2, with a possible D match to TRBD2 (6 bases). The CDR3 sequence is 16 residues long. Looked up from germline, CDR1 is SGHRS and CDR2 is YFSETQ. Deletions cut 4 bases from V and 4 bases from J, with 17 bases between. The CDR3, as DNA: TGCGCCAGCAGCCTTAGCGGAGGAGGTAGCACCGGGGAGCTGTTTTTT. As protein: CASSLSGGGSTGELFF. The entire variable domain, with the rest obtained from reference TRBV5-1 and TRBJ2-2, is as follows: KAGVTQTPRYLIKTRGQQVTLSCSPISGHRSVSWYQQTPGQGLQFLFEYFSETQRNKGNFPGRFSGRQFSNSRSEMNVSTLELGDSALYLCASSLSGGGSTGELFFGEGSRLTVL.

V gene TRBV19 combines with J gene TRBJ2-5, with 7 positions matching TRBD1. Germline values: CDR1 LNHDA, CDR2 SQIVND (reference sequence). The V and J ends lost 5 bases and 9 bases, in that order; junction bases with no gene match: 15. The CDR3 length is 15 residues. CDR3 region: CASSVLGTANSAQYF. The CDR3 bases are TGTGCCAGTAGTGTGCTCGGGACAGCAAACTCGGCCCAGTACTTC.

This clonotype appeared many times. The chain recombines TRBV6-6 with TRBJ1-2, with D possibly matching TRBD1 (5 bases). The germline V gene encodes CDR1 MNHNY and CDR2 SVGAGI (reference sequence). CDR3 size: 13 residues. With 3 bases removed from V and 3 bases from J, the gap between germline ends came to 8 bases. The CDR3 sequence is CASSYLGDYGYTF. For the CDR3, the DNA is TGTGCCAGCAGTTATCTAGGGGACTATGGCTACACCTTC.

A note on this clonotype: A read error is possible here, since a much larger clone lies one base away. This rearrangement joins TRBV29-1 to TRBJ1-2; 12 nucleotides align to TRBD1. The germline V gene encodes CDR1 SQVTM and CDR2 ANQGSEA. V was clipped by 7 bases and J by 5 bases; unmatched bases: 17. The CDR3 has 17 residues. This CDR3 reads CSAEGGTGGRGEYGYTF. Here the CDR3 DNA reads TGCAGCGCCGAGGGAGGGACAGGGGGCAGAGGGGAGTATGGCTACACCTTC.

The chain joins TRBV19 to TRBJ2-7; 10 bases are a match to TRBD1. J lost 3 bases, V lost 10 bases, and 6 bases had no gene match. Germline V gives CDR1 LNHDA, CDR2 SQIVND (reference sequence). There are 13 residues in the CDR3. CDR3 amino acids: CATLGQGLYEQYF. The DNA of the CDR3 is TGTGCCACCCTGGGACAGGGGCTCTACGAGCAGTACTTC.

This clonotype was seen ten or more times. The chain combines TRBV7-8 with TRBJ2-7; the match to TRBD2 covers 9 bases. V gave up 3 bases and J gave up 4 bases; unmatched junction bases: 7. Germline values: CDR1 SGHVS, CDR2 FQNEAQ. There are 15 residues in the CDR3. The CDR3 reads CASSFSTSGRYEQYV. DNA for the CDR3: TGTGCCAGCAGCTTCTCGACTAGCGGACGATACGAGCAGTACGTC.

This clonotype was counted many times. V and J are TRBV18 and TRBJ2-1, with 8 nucleotides matching TRBD1. The CDR3 contains 12 residues. Looked up from germline, CDR1 is KGHSH and CDR2 is LQKENI. The V gene end was trimmed by 6 bases and the J gene end by 8 bases; junction bases not matched to a gene: 3. CDR3 protein: CASSPTGDEQFF. CDR3 nucleotide sequence: TGTGCCAGCTCGCCGACAGGGGATGAGCAGTTCTTC.

This clonotype has a count of ten or more. The chain combines TRBV6-1 with TRBJ1-5; no reliable D call. The CDR3 is 13 residues long. V lost 5 bases and J lost 5, with 10 bases in between. The V gene's germline CDR1 is MNHNS and CDR2 SASEGT. The CDR3 DNA follows: TGTGCCAGCAGTTATGGAACCGATCAGCCCCAGCATTTT. Its protein is CASSYGTDQPQHF.

This clonotype was seen at least ten times. This chain uses TRBV27 with TRBJ1-2; TRBD1 is a possible D gene (6 bases). CDR1 and CDR2 from the germline V gene are MNHEY and SMNVEV (reference sequence). The V gene lost 3 bases and the J gene lost 3 bases, with 8 bases spanning the gap. The CDR3 has 13 residues. The DNA of the CDR3 is TGTGCCAGCAGTTTGTCAGGGGACTATGGCTACACCTTC. Amino acid sequence: CASSLSGDYGYTF.

This clonotype was picked up many times. This chain joins TRBV29-1 and TRBJ2-7; the match to TRBD2 covers 10 bases. The CDR3 runs to 17 residues. Losses at the gene ends were 0 bases for V and 3 bases for J; bases not matched to a gene: 11. Germline V CDR1 and CDR2: SQVTM, ANQGSEA. Here the CDR3 DNA reads TGCAGCGTTGAAGACTGGGCTAGCGGGAGAGTGGGCTACGAGCAGTACTTC. Protein: CSVEDWASGRVGYEQYF.

This clonotype was counted between two and nine times. The chain carries TRBV29-1 and TRBJ2-6; the D call may be TRBD1 or TRBD2 (5 bases each). This CDR3 has 17 amino acids. Germline lookup yields CDR1 SQVTM and CDR2 ANQGSEA. V lost 6 bases to trimming and J lost 4 bases, with 22 bases between them. CDR3 amino acids: CSVTSTAISGGANVLTF. In DNA, the CDR3 is TGCAGCGTAACCTCGACAGCCATCTCGGGGGGGGCCAACGTCCTGACTTTC.

J is TRBJ2-1 and V is TRBV18; 13 nucleotides align to TRBD2. CDR1 is KGHSH, CDR2 LQKENI, per germline. The CDR3 loop spans 16 amino acids. Unmatched junction bases numbered 6, after V lost 2 bases and J lost 8 bases. CDR3 DNA sequence: TGTGCCAGCTCACCAGGGACTAGCGGGAAGCTCGATGAGCAGTTCTTC. Encoded protein: CASSPGTSGKLDEQFF.

About this clonotype itself: A clone one base away is much larger, so this may be a read error. Because the CDR3 is missing its conserved closing phenylalanine or tryptophan, this is likely a read error. Here the CDR3 reads CATSDSAGNTEAFL. The CDR3 DNA reads as TGTGCCACCAGTGATTCGGCAGGGAACACTGAAGCTTTCTTA. This sequence joins TRBV24-1 and TRBJ1-1; D ambiguous. Trimming took 2 bases from V and 1 from J, leaving 7 bases between them. CDR3 length: 14 residues. Germline assignment: CDR1 KGHDR and CDR2 SFDVKD.

The chain recombines TRBV9 with TRBJ2-3, with 10 bases that match TRBD2. The CDR3 covers 15 residues. Looked up from germline, CDR1 is SGDLS and CDR2 is YYNGEE. The V and J ends lost 4 bases and 7 bases, in that order; junction bases with no gene match: 9. The CDR3 here is CASSLTSGASHTQYF. In nucleotides, the CDR3 is TGTGCCAGCAGCCTAACTAGCGGGGCCAGCCATACGCAGTATTTT.

The V gene is TRBV6-2 or TRBV6-3, the J gene TRBJ2-6, with D maybe TRBD2 (6 bases). V lost 8 bases and J lost 1, with 6 bases in between. The CDR3 extends over 13 amino acids. Germline V CDR1 and CDR2: MNHEY, SVGEGT. CDR3 bases: TGTGCCAGCGGACTATCTGGGGCCAACGTCCTGACTTTC. Residues: CASGLSGANVLTF.

The chain has TRBV12-3 or TRBV12-4 and TRBJ1-2; D may be TRBD1 (5 bases). With 10 bases removed from V and 3 bases from J, the gap between germline ends came to 15 bases. CDR3 length: 13 amino acids. CDR3 sequence reads: CATYSGAHYGYTF. In nucleotides, the CDR3 is TGTGCCACCTATTCCGGGGCACACTATGGCTACACCTTC.